One and the same sample provided the 15 T cell receptor beta chains below, sequenced in a study of human T cells and chemical hapten exposure. As to time point: pre-sensitization, week 0. The treatment was: therapeutic diphenylcyclopropenone sensitization with weekly scalp DPC. MiXCR, run by TCRdb on the RACE reads, gives a single entry per CDR3 protein. The sample gives 95,000 to 100,000 distinct CDR3 sequences, less than 14% of which show up once; approximately 3.1% is in the top ten. The source material was whole blood, sampled in connection with sensitization to the hapten diphenylcyclopropenone (DPC). These receptors all come from a woman in her sixties with alopecia areata. Some clones in this sample may be carry-over from other donors' samples.

This clonotype was recorded many times. The chain uses TRBV5-1 and TRBJ2-3; D remains ambiguous. The CDR3 extends over 14 amino acids. With 0 bases removed from V and 4 bases from J, the gap between germline ends came to 9 bases. CDR1 is SGHRS and CDR2 is YFSETQ in the germline V gene. The CDR3 sequence: CASSLEGNADTQYF. CDR3 nucleotides: TGCGCCAGCAGCTTGGAAGGTAATGCAGATACGCAGTATTTT. Based on the CDR3 plus reference TRBV5-1 and TRBJ2-3, the full variable domain is KAGVTQTPRYLIKTRGQQVTLSCSPISGHRSVSWYQQTPGQGLQFLFEYFSETQRNKGNFPGRFSGRQFSNSRSEMNVSTLELGDSALYLCASSLEGNADTQYFGPGTRLTVL.

With respect to this clonotype: A much larger clone differs from this one at a single base, so this may be a read error. The genes are TRBV11-2 and TRBJ2-7; D is uncertain. Trimming took 5 bases from V and 0 from J, leaving 11 bases between them. Germline CDR1 is SGHAT and CDR2 is FQNNGV. The CDR3 covers 14 residues. CDR3 coding DNA: TGTGCCAGCAGCCCAAACTGGTTCTCCTACGAGCAGTACTTC. Amino acids: CASSPNWFSYEQYF. The whole variable domain, filled in from reference TRBV11-2 and TRBJ2-7, reads EAGVAQSPRYKIIEKRQSVAFWCNPISGHATLYWYQQILGQGPKLLIQFQNNGVVDDSQLPKDRFSAERLKGVDSTLKIQPAKLEDSAVYLCASSPNWFSYEQYFGPGTRLTVT.

This chain links TRBV19 with TRBJ1-2, with 10 nucleotides matching TRBD1. V was pared by 5 bases and J by 5 bases, with 5 bases of the junction left unmatched. The germline V gene has CDR1 LNHDA and CDR2 SQIVND (reference sequence). The CDR3 is 14 amino acids. CDR3 coding DNA: TGTGCCAGTAGTCCTCCGGGACAGGGGTATGGCTACACCTTC. It translates to CASSPPGQGYGYTF.

This chain links TRBV12-3 or TRBV12-4 with TRBJ2-7, with D possibly TRBD1 on 6 matching bases. The CDR3 is 15 residues long. Trimming removed 6 bases at V and 6 bases at J, with 21 bases between. The CDR3 loop is CASSPLQGAVSEQYF. In DNA, the CDR3 is TGTGCCAGCAGCCCACTACAGGGAGCGGTCAGCGAGCAGTACTTC.

This clonotype was counted at least ten times. V usage is TRBV3-1 and J usage is TRBJ1-2; TRBD1 is a possible D gene (5 bases). CDR1 is LGHDT and CDR2 is YNNKEL in the germline V gene (reference sequence). V lost 4 bases and J 2 bases, leaving 17 bases between the germline ends. The CDR3 totals 16 residues. Written as DNA, the CDR3 is TGTGCCAGCAGCCGGGCGGGGCTAGGAGCCAACTATGGCTACACCTTC. As protein: CASSRAGLGANYGYTF.

This clonotype was seen at least ten times. This chain uses TRBV18 with TRBJ1-1; D is ambiguous. The V gene's germline CDR1 is KGHSH and CDR2 LQKENI. The ends were cut back, 3 bases at V and 0 bases at J, with 8 bases in the middle. The length of the CDR3 is 14 residues. CDR3 coding DNA: TGTGCCAGCTCACCGACGGATATGAACACTGAAGCTTTCTTT. Its protein product is CASSPTDMNTEAFF.

This clonotype showed up many times. V usage is TRBV30 and J usage is TRBJ1-5; D remains ambiguous. CDR1 GTSNPN and CDR2 SVGIG come from the germline V gene (reference sequence). The CDR3 contains 14 residues. Between the trimmed V and J ends, which lost 4 bases and 2 bases, there was a span of 12 bases. The CDR3 protein is CAWNAPGGNQPQHF. The DNA for the CDR3 is TGTGCCTGGAACGCCCCGGGCGGCAATCAGCCCCAGCATTTT.

The V gene is TRBV5-1, the J gene TRBJ2-3, with 11 bases that match TRBD1. Germline CDR1 reads SGHRS; CDR2 reads YFSETQ. V gave up 0 bases and J gave up 4 bases; unmatched junction bases: 7. This CDR3 region has 17 residues. CDR3 nucleotides: TGCGCCAGCAGCTTGGGGGACTGGACAGGGGGCGCAGATACGCAGTATTTT. The encoded protein is CASSLGDWTGGADTQYF.

The rearrangement joins TRBV21-1 to TRBJ2-7; the table assigns TRBD1, which was not confirmed against the DNA. TRBV21-1 is listed as a pseudogene. The CDR3 is 14 residues long. CDR3 region: CASSMGDITYEQYF. For the CDR3, the DNA is TGTGCCAGCAGCATGGGGGACATCACCTACGAGCAGTACTTC.

The genes are TRBV5-4 and TRBJ1-1, with no clear D. Trimming took off 4 bases at V and 0 bases at J, with 13 bases between the two ends. The CDR3 runs 15 residues. Germline values: CDR1 SGHNT, CDR2 YYREEE (reference sequence). The CDR3 nucleotides are TGTGCCAGCAGCACGGACCGGGGAATGAACACTGAAGCTTTCTTT. Encoded protein: CASSTDRGMNTEAFF.

A single count supports this clonotype. The chain uses TRBV10-2 and TRBJ2-2; D may be TRBD1 (6 bases). Germline lookup yields CDR1 WSHSY and CDR2 SAAADI. The length of the CDR3 is 17 residues. Trimming shortened V by 6 bases and J by 1 base, and 18 bases separated the two germline ends. The CDR3 reads CASRDPSGHKNTGELFF. The CDR3 DNA reads as TGCGCCAGCAGAGATCCATCGGGACACAAGAACACCGGGGAGCTGTTTTTT.

This chain links TRBV5-1 with TRBJ2-7; TRBD2 aligns across 11 bases. The CDR3 runs to 14 residues. Germline values: CDR1 SGHRS, CDR2 YFSETQ. V trimming: 4 bases; J trimming: 3 bases; junction bases outside the gene matches: 3. The CDR3 bases are TGCGCCAGCAGCGCCGGGACTAGCGGCTACGAGCAGTACTTC. This encodes CASSAGTSGYEQYF.

This clonotype was counted only a few times. The chain links TRBV5-6 to TRBJ2-1; TRBD1 might be the D (5 bases). Trimming removed 4 bases from V and 2 bases from J, with 13 bases in between. Germline lookup yields CDR1 SGHDT and CDR2 YYEEEE. This CDR3 has 15 amino acids. The CDR3 DNA sequence: TGTGCCAGCAGCGGGGCTTCCTTTCCCTACAATGAGCAGTTCTTC. Translating it yields CASSGASFPYNEQFF.

As for this clonotype: A much larger clone lies one base from this, so it may be a read error. V and J are TRBV20-1 and TRBJ2-1, with 10 positions matching TRBD1. The CDR3 spans 16 residues. The V gene end was trimmed by 7 bases and the J gene end by 2 bases; junction bases not matched to a gene: 11. Germline V gene data show CDR1 as DFQATT and CDR2 as SNEGSKA (reference sequence). This CDR3 is CSDSPTGGYTYNEQFF. The CDR3 bases are TGCAGTGATAGCCCGACAGGGGGCTATACCTACAATGAGCAGTTCTTC.

This clonotype has ten or more counts. CDR3 sequence (DNA): TGTGCCAGCAGTTACCCCGCCCCCAACCTCCCCTTTTCGATCACCGGGGAGCTGTTTTTT. This codes for CASSYPAPNLPFSITGELFF. This chain uses TRBV6-5 with TRBJ2-2; D not certain. V gave up 2 bases and J gave up 4 bases, with 26 bases separating them. The CDR3 consists of 20 residues. Per germline, CDR1 MNHEY and CDR2 SVGAGI.